This T cell receptor (beta chain) comes out of a study of identical twins. Broader study findings: Without tracking the same donors, conclusions rested on cross-sectional statistical analysis. Analyses of zero insertions could, in part, be confounded by invariant MAIT and iNKT cells.

Germline loops: CDR1 DFQATT, CDR2 SNEGSKA (reference sequence). The length of the CDR3 is 14 residues. V lost 3 bases, J lost 4 bases, and 14 bases lay in between. Concerning this clonotype: Its specificity is not known.

Healthy Caucasians alone served as donors. Using its own MiXCR run on the 5' RACE reads, TCRdb lists one record per CDR3 protein. The table has under 300,000 distinct CDR3 sequences, about 14% seen once. Material: memory (CD45RO+) T cells sorted from blood. This TCR derives from a woman younger than 30 in good health. This chain uses TRBV20-1 with TRBJ2-3; no definite D call. CDR3 sequence: CSASRSLGADTQYF. The CDR3 DNA reads TGCAGTGCTAGTCGTTCCCTAGGCGCAGATACGCAGTATTTT.